The 26 T cell receptor beta chains below come from one sample, sequenced in a study of cytomegalovirus exposure and HLA in healthy donors. The PCR ran on 60 Vbeta and 13 Jbeta primers. Clones were read by immunoSEQ multiplex PCR, and TCRdb kept only the in-frame ones, dropping some. The sample records about 100,000 clones, less than 75% being singletons. Sequenced input: PBMCs. The origin of the receptors is a man aged 40-49 years in good health and CMV-seropositive.

The chain employs TRBV7-3 and TRBJ2-7; 8 bases agree with TRBD2. CDR1 is SGHTA and CDR2 is FQGTGA in the germline V gene. J gave up 0 bases and V 5 bases, and 6 bases lay outside the gene matches. The CDR3 length is 15 residues. CDR3 nucleotides: TGTGCCAGCAGCCTGGCGGGGGGCAGCTCCTACGAGCAGTACTTC. Protein product: CASSLAGGSSYEQYF.

This clone has a single count. This chain uses TRBV6-5 with TRBJ1-1, with D unclear. The CDR3 sequence is 12 residues long. V was shortened by 6 bases and J by 3 bases, with 8 bases between the two germline ends. Germline values: CDR1 MNHEY, CDR2 SVGAGI. As DNA, the CDR3 is TGTGCCAGCAGCAGGTCCGACACTGAAGCTTTCTTT. This codes for CASSRSDTEAFF.

This chain uses TRBV4-1 with TRBJ2-1, with 9 nucleotides matching TRBD1. The CDR3 runs to 15 residues. Germline CDR1 MGHRA, CDR2 YSYEKL. With 4 bases clipped from V and 8 bases from J, the junction kept 9 bases outside the gene matches. This CDR3 is CASSRPGQGSHEQFF. In nucleotides, the CDR3 is TGCGCCAGCAGCCGGCCGGGACAGGGTAGTCATGAGCAGTTCTTC.

The V gene is TRBV19, the J gene TRBJ1-4; a weak D match, TRBD1 (6 bases). Between the trimmed V and J ends, which lost 4 bases and 6 bases, there was a span of 12 bases. Per germline, CDR1 LNHDA and CDR2 SQIVND (reference sequence). The CDR3 has 14 amino acids. The CDR3 DNA sequence: TGTGCCAGTAGTAGGAGGTCAGGGGATGAAAAACTGTTTTTT. Its translation is CASSRRSGDEKLFF. Drawing the rest from reference TRBV19 and TRBJ1-4, the complete variable domain is DGGITQSPKYLFRKEGQNVTLSCEQNLNHDAMYWYRQDPGQGLRLIYYSQIVNDFQKGDIAEGYSVSREKKESFPLTVTSAQKNPTAFYLCASSRRSGDEKLFFGSGTQLSVL.

This chain uses TRBV11-2 with TRBJ1-1; D remains ambiguous. CDR1 and CDR2 from the germline V gene are SGHAT and FQNNGV. V lost 1 base and J lost 6, with 3 bases in between. The CDR3 is made up of 11 amino acids. The CDR3 nucleotides are TGTGCCAGCAGCTTAGGAGCTGAAGCTTTCTTT. Translation gives CASSLGAEAFF.

The rearrangement uses TRBV9 and TRBJ1-3, with 7 positions matching TRBD1. V dropped 4 bases and J dropped 0; count of bases not matched to a gene: 7. The CDR3 consists of 16 residues. The germline CDR1 and CDR2 sequences are SGDLS and YYNGEE. The CDR3 DNA follows: TGTGCCAGCAGCCCGCGGGACAGCCACTCTGGAAACACCATATATTTT. Encoded protein: CASSPRDSHSGNTIYF. Filled out from reference TRBV9 and TRBJ1-3, the complete variable domain reads DSGVTQTPKHLITATGQRVTLRCSPRSGDLSVYWYQQSLDQGLQFLIQYYNGEERAKGNILERFSAQQFPDLHSELNLSSLELGDSALYFCASSPRDSHSGNTIYFGEGSWLTVV.

This rearrangement joins TRBV6-5 to TRBJ1-4, with TRBD1 as a possible D gene (5 bases). The germline V gene has CDR1 MNHEY and CDR2 SVGAGI. The CDR3 runs to 13 residues. The V end lost 6 bases, the J end lost 7 bases, and 12 bases lay between the germline ends. This chain's CDR3 is CASSDSPTEKLFF. The CDR3 nucleotides read TGTGCCAGCAGCGACAGCCCCACTGAAAAACTGTTTTTT.

The chain links TRBV14 to TRBJ2-7, with 7 bases that match TRBD1. Germline V lookup: CDR1 SGHDN, CDR2 FVKESK. The CDR3 runs to 15 residues. Unmatched junction bases numbered 8, after V lost 0 bases and J lost 6 bases. CDR3 in amino acids: CASSQDGTVGSEQYF. The CDR3 DNA sequence: TGTGCCAGCAGCCAAGACGGGACAGTGGGTTCCGAGCAGTACTTC.

This chain joins TRBV6-1 and TRBJ2-1, with 7 bases fitting TRBD1. Germline values: CDR1 MNHNS, CDR2 SASEGT. Losses at the gene ends were 6 bases for V and 6 bases for J; bases not matched to a gene: 8. This CDR3 comprises 14 residues. CDR3 sequence (DNA): TGTGCCAGCAGCAGAAGCAGGGGGAGCAATGAGCAGTTCTTC. Translated: CASSRSRGSNEQFF.

The chain employs TRBV27 and TRBJ2-7; 8 bases are a match to TRBD2. J was trimmed by 3 bases and V by 8 bases; bases with no gene match: 9. Germline CDR1 is MNHEY and CDR2 is SMNVEV (reference sequence). The length of the CDR3 is 14 residues. CDR3 residues: CASRTAGGIYEQYF. The CDR3, as DNA: TGTGCCAGCCGGACGGCGGGGGGCATCTACGAGCAGTACTTC.

The rearrangement links TRBV20-1 to TRBJ2-1, with a tentative D call TRBD2 (6 bases). In germline, CDR1 is DFQATT, CDR2 SNEGSKA (reference sequence). The ends were cut back, 6 bases at V and 6 bases at J, with 9 bases in the middle. This CDR3 region has 11 residues. The CDR3 bases are TGCAGTGCCTCTAGCGCCAATGAGCAGTTCTTC. Translation gives CSASSANEQFF.

This chain uses TRBV6-5 with TRBJ1-2; D not certain. Trimming stripped 2 bases from V and 0 bases from J, with 10 bases between. Germline CDR1 is MNHEY and CDR2 is SVGAGI. The length of the CDR3 is 15 residues. The CDR3 coding sequence is TGTGCCAGCAGTTACGGAGGGATAGCTAACTATGGCTACACCTTC. It codes for CASSYGGIANYGYTF.

The V gene is TRBV18, the J gene TRBJ1-1; possibly TRBD1 for D (6 bases). The CDR3 spans 15 residues. Germline CDR1 reads KGHSH; CDR2 reads LQKENI. Trimming removed 5 bases at V and 0 bases at J, with 13 bases between. The CDR3, as DNA: TGTGCCAGCTCATCCTCAGGGGTTCTGAACACTGAAGCTTTCTTT. It translates to CASSSSGVLNTEAFF. The full variable domain, its missing parts supplied by reference TRBV18 and TRBJ1-1, is NAGVMQNPRHLVRRRGQEARLRCSPMKGHSHVYWYRQLPEEGLKFMVYLQKENIIDESGMPKERFSAEFPKEGPSILRIQQVVRGDSAAYFCASSSSGVLNTEAFFGQGTRLTVV.

This clone was seen a handful of times. V gene TRBV29-1 combines with J gene TRBJ1-2, with 7 bases matching TRBD1. This CDR3 comprises 12 residues. From germline, CDR1 is SQVTM and CDR2 ANQGSEA. Trimming removed 4 bases from V and 7 bases from J; junction bases left unmatched: 6. CDR3 sequence (DNA): TGCAGCGTTGTTAGCCAGGGGGTTGGCTACACCTTC. Translating it yields CSVVSQGVGYTF.

J is TRBJ1-5 and V is TRBV28; the D gene is possibly TRBD1 (6 bases). The CDR3 runs to 17 residues. V dropped 7 bases and J dropped 3 bases, with 22 bases sitting between them. Germline CDR1 is MDHEN and CDR2 is SYDVKM. CDR3 nucleotides: TGTGCCAGCACCTTACCCCCTAGGACAGCAACCAATCAGCCCCAGCATTTT. Its translation is CASTLPPRTATNQPQHF.

The chain has TRBV6-5 and TRBJ1-1, with no clear D. Trimming took 7 bases from V and 0 from J, leaving 9 bases between them. CDR1 is MNHEY, CDR2 SVGAGI, per germline. The CDR3 loop spans 13 amino acids. CDR3 sequence: CASIGLMNTEAFF. The CDR3 DNA is TGTGCCAGCATAGGACTGATGAACACTGAAGCTTTCTTT.

The chain couples TRBV5-1 to TRBJ2-3, with TRBD1 identical over 10 bases. From germline, CDR1 is SGHRS and CDR2 YFSETQ. V gave up 0 bases and J gave up 4 bases; unmatched junction bases: 2. The CDR3 has 15 residues. CDR3 sequence (DNA): TGCGCCAGCAGCTTGGCCGGACAGGGGGCAGATACGCAGTATTTT. Translating it yields CASSLAGQGADTQYF. The full variable domain, rest sourced from reference TRBV5-1 and TRBJ2-3, is KAGVTQTPRYLIKTRGQQVTLSCSPISGHRSVSWYQQTPGQGLQFLFEYFSETQRNKGNFPGRFSGRQFSNSRSEMNVSTLELGDSALYLCASSLAGQGADTQYFGPGTRLTVL.

The chain is built from TRBV29-1 and TRBJ1-1; a possible D gene is TRBD1 (6 bases). Germline V gene data show CDR1 as SQVTM and CDR2 as ANQGSEA. This CDR3 has 14 residues. The V gene lost 1 base and the J gene lost 5 bases, with 14 bases spanning the gap. The CDR3 loop reads CSVEGAGRGTEAFF. The DNA for the CDR3 is TGCAGCGTTGAAGGGGCCGGTAGGGGGACTGAAGCTTTCTTT.

The rearrangement uses TRBV10-3 and TRBJ2-3; possibly TRBD2 for D (5 bases). Germline CDR1 is ENHRY and CDR2 is SYGVKD. V was shortened by 0 bases and J by 6 bases, with 7 bases between the two germline ends. CDR3 length: 13 amino acids. CDR3 coding DNA: TGTGCCATCAGTGAGTCGACGGGGGATACGCAGTATTTT. Encoded protein: CAISESTGDTQYF.

The chain uses TRBV6-5 and TRBJ1-2; D is possibly TRBD1 (6 bases). CDR1 is MNHEY and CDR2 is SVGAGI in the germline V gene. The CDR3 totals 12 residues. Trimming stripped 8 bases from V and 3 bases from J, with 10 bases between. The CDR3 sequence is CASQGGDYGYTF. The DNA for the CDR3 is TGTGCCAGCCAAGGGGGGGACTATGGCTACACCTTC.

The J gene is TRBJ2-1, the V gene TRBV28, with 7 nucleotides matching TRBD2. Germline trimming cut 7 bases from V and 10 bases from J; bases unmatched to any gene: 16. Germline loops: CDR1 MDHEN, CDR2 SYDVKM. The CDR3 runs 15 residues. The CDR3 loop reads CASTKNVRGGFEQFF. The CDR3 nucleotides are TGTGCCAGCACTAAAAATGTGAGGGGAGGGTTCGAGCAGTTCTTC. Filled out from reference TRBV28 and TRBJ2-1, the complete variable domain reads DVKVTQSSRYLVKRTGEKVFLECVQDMDHENMFWYRQDPGLGLRLIYFSYDVKMKEKGDIPEGYSVSREKKERFSLILESASTNQTSMYLCASTKNVRGGFEQFFGPGTRLTVL.

This clone was detected only a few times. The J gene is TRBJ2-5, the V gene TRBV5-1; TRBD2 matches at 7 bases. This CDR3 has 15 residues. Germline CDR1 SGHRS, CDR2 YFSETQ. With V trimmed by 0 bases and J by 3 bases, 5 bases remained unmatched. Here the CDR3 reads CASSLGVTSEETQYF. As DNA, the CDR3 is TGCGCCAGCAGCTTGGGGGTTACTAGCGAAGAGACCCAGTACTTC. The whole variable domain, remainder taken from reference TRBV5-1 and TRBJ2-5, is KAGVTQTPRYLIKTRGQQVTLSCSPISGHRSVSWYQQTPGQGLQFLFEYFSETQRNKGNFPGRFSGRQFSNSRSEMNVSTLELGDSALYLCASSLGVTSEETQYFGPGTRLLVL.

This clone came up a few times. V and J are TRBV7-9 and TRBJ1-1; D is perhaps TRBD1 (6 bases). This CDR3 is 15 amino acids long. Germline V gives CDR1 SEHNR, CDR2 FQNEAQ (reference sequence). Trimming pared 6 bases from V and 4 bases from J, leaving 18 bases between. The DNA of the CDR3 is TGTGCCAGCAGTCTCCTGGGGGGGGCGGGCACTGAAGCTTTCTTT. Amino acids: CASSLLGGAGTEAFF.

A few counts support this clone. The J gene is TRBJ2-3, the V gene TRBV5-1, with 7 bases fitting TRBD2. The CDR3 has 16 amino acids. V dropped 4 bases and J dropped 0; count of bases not matched to a gene: 8. From germline, CDR1 is SGHRS and CDR2 YFSETQ. In DNA form, the CDR3 reads TGCGCCAGCAGCCCCGGACTAGTCGCTAGCACAGATACGCAGTATTTT. Translation: CASSPGLVASTDTQYF.

The V and J genes are TRBV5-1 and TRBJ2-1, with a tentative D call TRBD1 (5 bases). Deletions cut 4 bases from V and 4 bases from J, with 15 bases between. The CDR3 totals 15 residues. Per the germline V gene, CDR1 is SGHRS and CDR2 is YFSETQ. In nucleotides, the CDR3 is TGCGCCAGCAGCGGCATGGAGACAGCTTACAATGAGCAGTTCTTC. Translated, it gives CASSGMETAYNEQFF.

This clone appeared a few times. V is TRBV4-1 and J is TRBJ2-3; TRBD2 agrees at 9 bases. This CDR3 spans 18 amino acids. Germline V lookup: CDR1 MGHRA, CDR2 YSYEKL. V trimming: 0 bases; J trimming: 2 bases; junction bases outside the gene matches: 9. Here the CDR3 DNA reads TGCGCCAGCAGCCAAGATTGGACGAGCGGGAGGTACACAGATACGCAGTATTTT. Translating gives CASSQDWTSGRYTDTQYF.